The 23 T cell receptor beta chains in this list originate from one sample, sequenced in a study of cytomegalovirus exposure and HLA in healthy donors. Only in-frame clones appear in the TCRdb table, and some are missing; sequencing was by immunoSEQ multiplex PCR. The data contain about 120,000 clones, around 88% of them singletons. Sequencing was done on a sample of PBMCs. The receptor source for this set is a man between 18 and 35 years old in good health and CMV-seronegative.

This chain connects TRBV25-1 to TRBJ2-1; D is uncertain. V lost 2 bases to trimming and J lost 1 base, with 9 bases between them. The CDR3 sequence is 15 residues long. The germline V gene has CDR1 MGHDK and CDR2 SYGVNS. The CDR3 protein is CASSEGGESYNEQFF. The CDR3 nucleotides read TGTGCCAGCAGTGAAGGCGGAGAATCCTACAATGAGCAGTTCTTC.

CDR3 DNA sequence: TGTGCCAGCTCACCAAATGAGGTAGTCCGAACCTACGAGCAGTACTTC. The encoded protein is CASSPNEVVRTYEQYF. The gene calls are TRBV18 and TRBJ2-7; D gene ambiguous. V was shortened by 2 bases and J by 2 bases, with 16 bases between the two germline ends. The germline V gene has CDR1 KGHSH and CDR2 LQKENI. This CDR3 spans 16 amino acids.

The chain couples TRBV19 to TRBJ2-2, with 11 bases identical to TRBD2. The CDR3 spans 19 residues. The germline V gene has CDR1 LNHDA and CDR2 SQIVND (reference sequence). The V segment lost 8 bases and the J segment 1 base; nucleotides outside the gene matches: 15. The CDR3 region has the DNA TGTGCCAGTGGTACATTGAGGCTTAGCGGGAGGGAGAACACCGGGGAGCTGTTTTTT. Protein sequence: CASGTLRLSGRENTGELFF.

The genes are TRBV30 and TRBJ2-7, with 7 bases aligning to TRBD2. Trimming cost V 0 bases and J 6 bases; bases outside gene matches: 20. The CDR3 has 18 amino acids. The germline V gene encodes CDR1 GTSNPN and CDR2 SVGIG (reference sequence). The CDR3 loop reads CAWSVQELATSKEGEQYF. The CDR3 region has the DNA TGTGCCTGGAGTGTACAAGAACTAGCGACGAGCAAGGAGGGCGAGCAGTACTTC. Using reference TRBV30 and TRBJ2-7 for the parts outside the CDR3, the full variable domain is SQTIHQWPATLVQPVGSPLSLECTVEGTSNPNLYWYRQAAGRGLQLLFYSVGIGQISSEVPQNLSASRPQDRQFILSSKKLLLSDSGFYLCAWSVQELATSKEGEQYFGPGTRLTVT.

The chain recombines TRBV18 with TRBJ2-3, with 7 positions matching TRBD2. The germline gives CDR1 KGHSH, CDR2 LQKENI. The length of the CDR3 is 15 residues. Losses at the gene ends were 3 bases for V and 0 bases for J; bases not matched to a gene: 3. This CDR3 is CASSPLLASTDTQYF. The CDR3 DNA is TGTGCCAGCTCACCCTTACTAGCGAGCACAGATACGCAGTATTTT.

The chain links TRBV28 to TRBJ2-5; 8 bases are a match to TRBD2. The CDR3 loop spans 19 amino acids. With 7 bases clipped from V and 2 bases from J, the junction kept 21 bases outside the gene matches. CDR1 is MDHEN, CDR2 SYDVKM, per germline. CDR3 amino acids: CASNLPSGTSITLQETQYF. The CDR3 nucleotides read TGTGCCAGCAACCTGCCCTCGGGGACTAGTATTACCCTACAAGAGACCCAGTACTTC.

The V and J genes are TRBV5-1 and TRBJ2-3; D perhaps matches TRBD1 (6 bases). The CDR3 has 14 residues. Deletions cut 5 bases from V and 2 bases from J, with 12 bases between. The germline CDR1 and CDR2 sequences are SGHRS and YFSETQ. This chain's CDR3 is CASRGTPTTDTQYF. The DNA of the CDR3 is TGCGCCAGCAGAGGGACACCTACCACAGATACGCAGTATTTT.

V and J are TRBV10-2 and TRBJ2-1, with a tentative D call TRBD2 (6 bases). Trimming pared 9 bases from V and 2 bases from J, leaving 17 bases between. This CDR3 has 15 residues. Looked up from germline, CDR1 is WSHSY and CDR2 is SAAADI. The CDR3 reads CASANPSAPYNEQFF. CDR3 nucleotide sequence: TGCGCCAGTGCGAACCCTAGCGCCCCCTACAATGAGCAGTTCTTC.

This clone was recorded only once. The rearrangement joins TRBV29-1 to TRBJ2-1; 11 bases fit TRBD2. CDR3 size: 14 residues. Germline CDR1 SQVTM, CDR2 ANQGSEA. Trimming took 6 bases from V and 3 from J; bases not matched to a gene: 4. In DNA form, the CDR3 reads TGCAGCGTATCCGGGACTAGCGGCTACAATGAGCAGTTCTTC. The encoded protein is CSVSGTSGYNEQFF.

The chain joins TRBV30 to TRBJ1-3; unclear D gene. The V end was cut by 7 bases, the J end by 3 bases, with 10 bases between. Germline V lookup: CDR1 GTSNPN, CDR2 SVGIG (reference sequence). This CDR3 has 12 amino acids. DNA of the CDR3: TGTGCCTCTTTGGGCAGTGGAAACACCATATATTTT. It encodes CASLGSGNTIYF.

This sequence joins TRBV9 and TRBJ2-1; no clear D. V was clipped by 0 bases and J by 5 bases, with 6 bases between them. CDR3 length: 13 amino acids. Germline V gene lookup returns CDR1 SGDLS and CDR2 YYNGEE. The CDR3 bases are TGTGCCAGCAGCGTAGCGGTCGACAATGAGCAGTTCTTC. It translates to CASSVAVDNEQFF.

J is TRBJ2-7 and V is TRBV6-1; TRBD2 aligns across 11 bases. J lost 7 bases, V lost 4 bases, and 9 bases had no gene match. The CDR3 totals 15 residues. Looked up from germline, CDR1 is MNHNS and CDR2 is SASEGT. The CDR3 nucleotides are TGTGCCAGCAGTGTCAGACTAGCGGGGTTCTGGGAGCAGTACTTC. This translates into CASSVRLAGFWEQYF.

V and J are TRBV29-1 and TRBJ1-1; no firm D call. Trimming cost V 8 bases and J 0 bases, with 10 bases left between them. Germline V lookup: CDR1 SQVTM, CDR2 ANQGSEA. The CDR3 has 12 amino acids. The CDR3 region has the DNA TGCAGCCCTACCTTCATGAACACTGAAGCTTTCTTT. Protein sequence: CSPTFMNTEAFF.

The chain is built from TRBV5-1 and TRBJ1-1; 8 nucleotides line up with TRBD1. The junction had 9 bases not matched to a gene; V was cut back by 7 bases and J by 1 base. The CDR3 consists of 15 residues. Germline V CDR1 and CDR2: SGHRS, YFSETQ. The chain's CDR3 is CASLSTGTGNTEAFF. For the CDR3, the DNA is TGCGCCAGCTTATCAACCGGGACAGGGAACACTGAAGCTTTCTTT.

CDR3: CASSPNRRTEAFF. CDR3 DNA sequence: TGCGCCAGCAGCCCGAACAGGCGGACTGAAGCTTTCTTT. The rearrangement links TRBV5-1 to TRBJ1-1, with D maybe TRBD1 (5 bases). Trimming removed 4 bases from V and 5 bases from J, with 12 bases in between. The germline V gene has CDR1 SGHRS and CDR2 YFSETQ. This CDR3 has 13 amino acids. The full variable domain, with the rest looked up from reference TRBV5-1 and TRBJ1-1, is KAGVTQTPRYLIKTRGQQVTLSCSPISGHRSVSWYQQTPGQGLQFLFEYFSETQRNKGNFPGRFSGRQFSNSRSEMNVSTLELGDSALYLCASSPNRRTEAFFGQGTRLTVV.

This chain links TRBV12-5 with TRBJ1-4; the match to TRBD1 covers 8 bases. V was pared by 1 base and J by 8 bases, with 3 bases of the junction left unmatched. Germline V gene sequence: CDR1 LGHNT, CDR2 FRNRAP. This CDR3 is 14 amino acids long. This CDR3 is CASGLAGGREKLFF. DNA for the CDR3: TGTGCTAGTGGTTTGGCAGGGGGCCGAGAAAAACTGTTTTTT.

The CDR3 protein is CASSQTGASYEQYF. Here the CDR3 DNA reads TGCGCCAGCAGCCAGACAGGGGCCTCCTACGAGCAGTACTTC. The chain has TRBV4-1 and TRBJ2-7; 8 bases agree with TRBD1. There are 14 residues in the CDR3. Germline V gene data show CDR1 as MGHRA and CDR2 as YSYEKL. Trimming cost V 3 bases and J 0 bases; bases outside gene matches: 1.

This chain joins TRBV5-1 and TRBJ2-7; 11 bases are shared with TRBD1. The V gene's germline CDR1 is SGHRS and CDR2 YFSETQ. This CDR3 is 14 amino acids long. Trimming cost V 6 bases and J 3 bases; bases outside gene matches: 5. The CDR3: CASKGQGANYEQYF. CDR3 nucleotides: TGCGCCAGCAAAGGACAGGGGGCAAACTACGAGCAGTACTTC.

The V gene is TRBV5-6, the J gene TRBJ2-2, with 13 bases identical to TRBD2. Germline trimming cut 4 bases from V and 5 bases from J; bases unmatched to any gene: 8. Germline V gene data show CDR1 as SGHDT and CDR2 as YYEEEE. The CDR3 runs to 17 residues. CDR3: CASSPGLAGVWTGELFF. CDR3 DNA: TGTGCCAGCAGCCCAGGACTAGCGGGAGTTTGGACCGGGGAGCTGTTTTTT.

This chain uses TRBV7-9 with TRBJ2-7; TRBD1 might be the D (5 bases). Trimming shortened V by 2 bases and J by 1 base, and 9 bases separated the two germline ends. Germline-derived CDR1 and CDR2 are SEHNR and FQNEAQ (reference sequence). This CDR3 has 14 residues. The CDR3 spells CASSLKGKSYEQYF. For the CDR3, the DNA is TGTGCCAGCAGCTTAAAGGGGAAGTCCTACGAGCAGTACTTC.

This CDR3 is CASTPGPTDTQYF. CDR3 DNA sequence: TGTGCCAGCACCCCAGGGCCCACAGATACGCAGTATTTT. J is TRBJ2-3 and V is TRBV5-6; D perhaps matches TRBD1 (5 bases). The length of the CDR3 is 13 residues. CDR1 is SGHDT, CDR2 YYEEEE, per germline. The V and J ends lost 6 bases and 2 bases respectively, with 10 bases between them.

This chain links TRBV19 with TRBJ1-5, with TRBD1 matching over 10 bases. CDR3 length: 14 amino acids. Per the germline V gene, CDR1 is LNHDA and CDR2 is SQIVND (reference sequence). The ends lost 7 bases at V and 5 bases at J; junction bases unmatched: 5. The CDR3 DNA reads TGTGCCAGTATCGGACAGGGGGGAGATCAGCCCCAGCATTTT. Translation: CASIGQGGDQPQHF.

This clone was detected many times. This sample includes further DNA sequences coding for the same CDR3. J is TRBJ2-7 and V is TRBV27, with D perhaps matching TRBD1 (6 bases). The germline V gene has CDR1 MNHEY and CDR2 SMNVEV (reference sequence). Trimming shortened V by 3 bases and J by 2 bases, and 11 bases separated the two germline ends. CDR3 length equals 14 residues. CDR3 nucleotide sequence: TGTGCCAGCAGTTTCGGACAGCGTACCTACGAGCAGTACTTC. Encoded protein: CASSFGQRTYEQYF.